The 29 T cell receptor beta chains below come from one sample, sequenced in a study of OX40 agonist ivuxolimab in advanced cancers. Libraries were made using the immunoSEQ multiplex PCR assay. Drawn from immuneACCESS, this table holds only the in-frame rearrangements with V and J called that TCRdb kept. Clones are partly lost; checked studies trace under half to an unresolved V gene and leave the rest unexplained. Counted in this sample were 110,000 or so clones; 85% to 95% of them appeared once. Jointly, the top ten make up around 0.61% of the sample. This specimen consisted of CD4+ or CD8+ T cells sorted from blood, obtained in a trial of the OX40 agonist ivuxolimab. The source of these receptors is an adult with an advanced solid tumor such as melanoma, head and neck, liver or kidney cancer.

V gene TRBV6-5 combines with J gene TRBJ2-7; D possibly uses TRBD1 or TRBD2 (5 bases each). Germline V gene data show CDR1 as MNHEY and CDR2 as SVGAGI. The V gene lost 5 bases and the J gene lost 5 bases, with 10 bases spanning the gap. The CDR3 spans 12 residues. In DNA form, the CDR3 reads TGTGCCAGCAGTCCTCTGGGGGACGAGCAGTACTTC. Protein: CASSPLGDEQYF.

V usage is TRBV5-8 and J usage is TRBJ2-5; TRBD1 matches at 10 bases. CDR3 length: 16 residues. Germline CDR1 SGHTS, CDR2 YDEGEE. The V segment lost 4 bases and the J segment 0 bases; nucleotides outside the gene matches: 6. The CDR3 nucleotides read TGTGCCAGCAGCCGCGGGGACAGGGGCAACCAAGAGACCCAGTACTTC. Protein product: CASSRGDRGNQETQYF.

CDR3 nucleotide sequence: TGCAGTGCGGGCAGGGGTTACGAGCAGTACTTC. Amino acid sequence: CSAGRGYEQYF. The genes are TRBV20-1 and TRBJ2-7, with a possible D match to TRBD1 (6 bases). The CDR3 covers 11 residues. The ends were cut back, 6 bases at V and 4 bases at J, with 10 bases in the middle. Looked up from germline, CDR1 is DFQATT and CDR2 is SNEGSKA (reference sequence).

The rearrangement links TRBV11-2 to TRBJ1-3, with a possible D match to TRBD1 (5 bases). V lost 0 bases and J 2 bases, leaving 5 bases between the germline ends. CDR3 length: 14 amino acids. Germline V CDR1 and CDR2: SGHAT, FQNNGV. This CDR3 is CASSLDRAGNTIYF. The CDR3 DNA reads TGTGCCAGCAGCTTAGACAGGGCTGGAAACACCATATATTTT.

CDR3 in amino acids: CASNGPGQGSDEQFF. Here the CDR3 DNA reads TGTGCCAGCAACGGTCCGGGACAGGGTTCGGATGAGCAGTTCTTC. The V call is TRBV6-6, the J call TRBJ2-1; 9 bases fit TRBD1. V was pared by 7 bases and J by 8 bases, with 12 bases of the junction left unmatched. The germline V gene has CDR1 MNHNY and CDR2 SVGAGI (reference sequence). This CDR3 region has 15 residues.

In this sample, this clone turned up a few times. The DNA of the CDR3 is TGTGCCAGCAGCTTAGTGGACAGGTGGGGCACAGATACGCAGTATTTT. The encoded protein is CASSLVDRWGTDTQYF. This chain joins TRBV7-9 and TRBJ2-3, with 7 bases fitting TRBD1. V dropped 1 base and J dropped 1; count of bases not matched to a gene: 5. This CDR3 is 16 amino acids long. CDR1 and CDR2 from the germline V gene are SEHNR and FQNEAQ (reference sequence). The variable domain in full, completed from reference TRBV7-9 and TRBJ2-3, reads DTGVSQNPRHKITKRGQNVTFRCDPISEHNRLYWYRQTLGQGPEFLTYFQNEAQLEKSRLLSDRFSAERPKGSFSTLEIQRTEQGDSAMYLCASSLVDRWGTDTQYFGPGTRLTVL.

V gene TRBV19 combines with J gene TRBJ2-1, with TRBD1 identical over 10 bases. The CDR3 is made up of 14 amino acids. V lost 8 bases, J lost 4 bases, and 5 bases stayed unmatched. Germline V gene sequence: CDR1 LNHDA, CDR2 SQIVND (reference sequence). As DNA, the CDR3 is TGTGCCAGTCGGCCGGGACAGGGGTACAATGAGCAGTTCTTC. It encodes CASRPGQGYNEQFF.

V usage is TRBV30 and J usage is TRBJ2-2; tentative D call: TRBD1 (5 bases). The CDR3 length is 15 residues. V dropped 0 bases and J dropped 6 bases, with 14 bases sitting between them. Germline CDR1 GTSNPN, CDR2 SVGIG (reference sequence). CDR3 residues: CAWSVSRATPGELFF. As DNA, the CDR3 is TGTGCCTGGAGTGTGAGCAGGGCGACCCCCGGGGAGCTGTTTTTT. The variable domain in full, completed from reference TRBV30 and TRBJ2-2, reads SQTIHQWPATLVQPVGSPLSLECTVEGTSNPNLYWYRQAAGRGLQLLFYSVGIGQISSEVPQNLSASRPQDRQFILSSKKLLLSDSGFYLCAWSVSRATPGELFFGEGSRLTVL.

This clone was observed a handful of times. This sample also contains other DNA sequences that code for the same CDR3. The chain couples TRBV6-5 to TRBJ1-5, with D tentatively TRBD1 (6 bases). From germline, CDR1 is MNHEY and CDR2 SVGAGI. This CDR3 comprises 15 residues. The V gene lost 0 bases and the J gene lost 5 bases, with 11 bases spanning the gap. In DNA, the CDR3 is TGTGCCAGCAGTTACTCTCGAGGGGGGGATCAGCCCCAGCATTTT. This translates into CASSYSRGGDQPQHF.

The chain joins TRBV6-5 to TRBJ2-1; tentatively, D is TRBD1 (6 bases). The V end was cut by 0 bases, the J end by 7 bases, with 10 bases between. In germline, CDR1 is MNHEY, CDR2 SVGAGI. The CDR3 covers 14 residues. This chain's CDR3 is CASSYSGAHNEQFF. DNA for the CDR3: TGTGCCAGCAGTTACTCGGGGGCGCATAATGAGCAGTTCTTC.

The J gene is TRBJ1-1, the V gene TRBV2; no reliable D call. Germline V gene sequence: CDR1 SNHLY, CDR2 FYNNEI. The length of the CDR3 is 13 residues. Trimming pared 7 bases from V and 1 base from J, leaving 10 bases between. The CDR3 is CASTTSWNTEAFF. For the CDR3, the DNA is TGTGCCAGCACGACGAGTTGGAACACTGAAGCTTTCTTT.

The chain carries TRBV30 and TRBJ1-4; D not certain. The CDR3 is 15 residues long. Germline assignment: CDR1 GTSNPN and CDR2 SVGIG (reference sequence). V was trimmed by 3 bases and J by 4 bases, leaving 15 bases between them. The CDR3 sequence is CAWRKLAPLNEKLFF. Written as DNA, the CDR3 is TGTGCCTGGAGAAAACTAGCTCCCCTTAATGAAAAACTGTTTTTT.

CDR3 nucleotides: TGTGCCAGTAGTCCGGATGGGACAGGTTTGATTGGGGAGCTGTTTTTT. It codes for CASSPDGTGLIGELFF. The chain carries TRBV19 and TRBJ2-2, with 8 bases lining up with TRBD1. The CDR3 consists of 16 residues. Germline CDR1 LNHDA, CDR2 SQIVND (reference sequence). J lost 8 bases, V lost 5 bases, and 13 bases had no gene match.

Worth noting for this clone: A read error may produce the germline difference seen at one junction end. The chain carries TRBV2 and TRBJ2-7; D remains unclear. Germline CDR1 SNHLY, CDR2 FYNNEI. This CDR3 is built from 12 residues. The CDR3 DNA reads TGTGCCAGCAGAGAAGACAACTACGAGCAGTACTTC. Encoded protein: CASREDNYEQYF.

Notes on this clone: The junction and the germline gene differ at one end; a read error may be behind it. This chain uses TRBV7-7 with TRBJ2-5, with TRBD1 identical over 7 bases. The CDR3 is 15 residues long. Germline lookup yields CDR1 SSHAT and CDR2 FNYEAQ (reference sequence). The CDR3 sequence: CASSSGPGQQETQYF. DNA for the CDR3: TGTGCTAGCAGCTCCGGACCGGGACAGCAAGAGACCCAGTACTTC.

The chain links TRBV7-8 to TRBJ2-3; D assignment may be TRBD1 or TRBD2 (6 bases each). CDR1 and CDR2 from the germline V gene are SGHVS and FQNEAQ. There are 14 residues in the CDR3. V shed 3 bases and J shed 5 bases, with 12 bases lying between them. The CDR3 loop is CASSFGGGKDTQYF. In nucleotides, the CDR3 is TGTGCCAGCAGCTTTGGAGGGGGGAAAGATACGCAGTATTTT.

The chain is built from TRBV10-1 and TRBJ1-4; D perhaps matches TRBD1 (6 bases). This CDR3 spans 14 amino acids. CDR1 WNHNN and CDR2 SYGVQD come from the germline V gene (reference sequence). The V end was cut by 3 bases, the J end by 6 bases, with 11 bases between. CDR3 sequence: CASSDQQGDEKLFF. DNA for the CDR3: TGCGCCAGCAGTGACCAACAGGGTGATGAAAAACTGTTTTTT.

About this clone: The junction departs from germline at one end; a sequencing error may be responsible. The V call is TRBV7-7, the J call TRBJ2-5; TRBD1 matches at 7 bases. The length of the CDR3 is 15 residues. Germline loops: CDR1 SSHAT, CDR2 FNYEAQ (reference sequence). CDR3 DNA: TGTGCTAGCAGCTTATCTGGGACAGATCAAGAGACCCAGTACTTC. Translating it yields CASSLSGTDQETQYF.

The CDR3 DNA is TGCGCCAGCAGACATCCGACTAGCGGGAGAGGCGAGCAGTACTTC. This translates into CASRHPTSGRGEQYF. This chain uses TRBV4-1 with TRBJ2-7; 12 bases agree with TRBD2. The CDR3 length is 15 residues. Germline values: CDR1 MGHRA, CDR2 YSYEKL. V shed 6 bases, J shed 6 bases, and the junction held 9 bases outside the gene matches.

The chain joins TRBV5-4 to TRBJ2-7; possible D gene TRBD2, 6 bases. Germline-derived CDR1 and CDR2 are SGHNT and YYREEE (reference sequence). The CDR3 totals 15 residues. Trimming took off 0 bases at V and 2 bases at J, with 12 bases between the two ends. Written as DNA, the CDR3 is TGTGCCAGCAGCTTGGGTCGGGAGAGGACCTACGAGCAGTACTTC. It encodes CASSLGRERTYEQYF.

The chain carries TRBV18 and TRBJ1-1; D is perhaps TRBD1 (6 bases). CDR1 and CDR2 from the germline V gene are KGHSH and LQKENI. V dropped 4 bases and J dropped 0 bases, with 15 bases sitting between them. This CDR3 is 16 amino acids long. The CDR3 coding sequence is TGTGCCAGCTCACTAAACAGGGTAGTGATGAACACTGAAGCTTTCTTT. Translation gives CASSLNRVVMNTEAFF.

This sequence joins TRBV9 and TRBJ2-5, with D perhaps TRBD1 or TRBD2 (6 bases each). V gave up 4 bases and J gave up 5 bases, with 18 bases separating them. From germline, CDR1 is SGDLS and CDR2 YYNGEE. The CDR3 is 15 amino acids. CDR3 bases: TGTGCCAGCAGCCTCCGAGGGGGGTCAGTGGAGACCCAGTACTTC. Protein: CASSLRGGSVETQYF.

The chain couples TRBV15 to TRBJ1-2; TRBD1 aligns across 7 bases. There are 15 residues in the CDR3. CDR1 is LNHNV and CDR2 is YYDKDF in the germline V gene (reference sequence). The V segment lost 0 bases and the J segment 6 bases; nucleotides outside the gene matches: 7. The CDR3 DNA follows: TGTGCCACCAGCAGAGATTTTGGCCAGGGGGATGGCTACACCTTC. It encodes CATSRDFGQGDGYTF.

The CDR3 loop is CSVALGSLLNEQFF. Written as DNA, the CDR3 is TGCAGCGTCGCCCTGGGCTCCTTACTCAATGAGCAGTTCTTC. The genes are TRBV29-1 and TRBJ2-1; D not certain. This CDR3 has 14 residues. Germline V gives CDR1 SQVTM, CDR2 ANQGSEA. V was shortened by 6 bases and J by 6 bases, with 18 bases between the two germline ends.

The chain links TRBV5-1 to TRBJ1-1; D is perhaps TRBD1 (5 bases). The germline V and J ends were trimmed by 7 bases and 0 bases, with 16 bases remaining between them. CDR1 and CDR2 (germline): SGHRS, YFSETQ. CDR3 length: 15 amino acids. The CDR3 is CASSPGILMNTEAFF. Written as DNA, the CDR3 is TGCGCCAGCTCTCCAGGGATCCTGATGAACACTGAAGCTTTCTTT.

The genes are TRBV6-5 and TRBJ2-1, with a possible D match to TRBD1 (7 bases). V lost 4 bases to trimming and J lost 6 bases, with 10 bases between them. The germline V gene has CDR1 MNHEY and CDR2 SVGAGI. The CDR3 consists of 13 residues. DNA of the CDR3: TGTGCCAGCAGTTGGCAGGGGGGCAATGAGCAGTTCTTC. This encodes CASSWQGGNEQFF.

V usage is TRBV15 and J usage is TRBJ2-1, with 10 bases that match TRBD1. After removal of 5 bases from V and 9 bases from J, the junction contained 10 bases not matched to a gene. Looked up from germline, CDR1 is LNHNV and CDR2 is YYDKDF (reference sequence). The CDR3 contains 15 residues. CDR3: CATSRSGTGASEQFF. DNA of the CDR3: TGTGCCACCAGCCGATCCGGGACAGGGGCGAGTGAGCAGTTCTTC. Variable domain in full (rest from reference TRBV15 and TRBJ2-1): DAMVIQNPRYQVTQFGKPVTLSCSQTLNHNVMYWYQQKSSQAPKLLFHYYDKDFNNEADTPDNFQSRRPNTSFCFLDIRSPGLGDTAMYLCATSRSGTGASEQFFGPGTRLTVL.

The J gene is TRBJ1-3, the V gene TRBV5-8; 7 bases agree with TRBD1. CDR1 and CDR2 (germline): SGHTS, YDEGEE. This CDR3 has 15 amino acids. V was pared by 5 bases and J by 0 bases, with 5 bases of the junction left unmatched. This chain's CDR3 is CASSRTGFSGNTIYF. DNA of the CDR3: TGTGCCAGCAGTAGGACAGGTTTCTCTGGAAACACCATATATTTT.

The CDR3: CASSGTGWDIQYF. DNA for the CDR3: TGCGCCAGCAGTGGGACAGGGTGGGACATTCAGTACTTC. The chain employs TRBV10-1 and TRBJ2-4; 8 bases match TRBD1. V lost 4 bases and J lost 8; bases outside the gene matches: 4. The CDR3 spans 13 residues. The germline V gene encodes CDR1 WNHNN and CDR2 SYGVQD (reference sequence).